A single sample is the source of the 31 T cell receptor beta chains below, sequenced in a study of blood T cell repertoires in COVID-19. Method: immunoSEQ multiplex PCR; TCRdb's copy keeps in-frame clones and lacks some. The sample consists of about 130,000 clones, around nine tenths of them appearing once. The sequencing input was peripheral blood. Receptors originate from a woman in her 70s with COVID-19, enrolled during active disease.

The V gene is TRBV5-5, the J gene TRBJ2-7, with TRBD1 identical over 8 bases. This CDR3 contains 15 residues. J gave up 2 bases and V 4 bases, and 8 bases lay outside the gene matches. Germline CDR1 is SGHKS and CDR2 is YYEKEE (reference sequence). The CDR3: CASSPRTGTPYEQYF. The CDR3 coding sequence is TGTGCCAGCAGCCCTAGGACAGGGACCCCCTACGAGCAGTACTTC.

Turning to this clone: Its ends do not fully match the called genes, so a read error is possible. The J gene is TRBJ2-5, the V gene TRBV18; 9 bases map to TRBD2. CDR1 is KGHSH, CDR2 LQKENI, per germline. The CDR3 runs to 17 residues. CDR3 nucleotide sequence: TGTGCCAGCTCACCACGGAGCGGGGGGCGGAGGGAAGAGGCCCAGTACTTC. Protein sequence: CASSPRSGGRREEAQYF.

The chain recombines TRBV19 with TRBJ1-5; tentative D call: TRBD1 (6 bases). The germline gives CDR1 LNHDA, CDR2 SQIVND (reference sequence). The V and J ends lost 6 bases and 4 bases respectively, with 16 bases between them. This CDR3 contains 15 residues. This chain's CDR3 is CASSETGSGNQPQHF. As DNA, the CDR3 is TGTGCCAGTAGCGAAACAGGGTCGGGAAATCAGCCCCAGCATTTT.

This chain uses TRBV7-9 with TRBJ2-2; 9 bases map to TRBD1. The CDR3 extends over 14 amino acids. Germline CDR1 reads SEHNR; CDR2 reads FQNEAQ (reference sequence). After removal of 5 bases from V and 5 bases from J, the junction contained 3 bases not matched to a gene. The CDR3 spells CASSGGTGTGELFF. As DNA, the CDR3 is TGTGCCAGCAGCGGGGGGACAGGGACCGGGGAGCTGTTTTTT.

V gene TRBV19 combines with J gene TRBJ2-3, with 9 bases fitting TRBD2. The V segment lost 5 bases and the J segment 6 bases; nucleotides outside the gene matches: 12. CDR3 length: 16 amino acids. Germline V gives CDR1 LNHDA, CDR2 SQIVND (reference sequence). DNA for the CDR3: TGTGCCAGTAGTCTCCGAATAGCGGGGGCCGGGGATACGCAGTATTTT. Amino acids: CASSLRIAGAGDTQYF.

The V gene is TRBV7-3, the J gene TRBJ1-1; D is unclear. V was clipped by 2 bases and J by 0 bases, with 4 bases between them. The CDR3 length is 13 residues. From germline, CDR1 is SGHTA and CDR2 FQGTGA. The CDR3 coding sequence is TGTGCCAGCAGCTTACAGGTGAACACTGAAGCTTTCTTT. It is translated as CASSLQVNTEAFF.

V is TRBV2 and J is TRBJ1-1, with TRBD1 identical over 8 bases. V lost 7 bases and J lost 5; bases outside the gene matches: 6. This CDR3 is built from 13 residues. Germline V CDR1 and CDR2: SNHLY, FYNNEI. The CDR3 here is CASTKQGDTEAFF. CDR3 bases: TGTGCCAGCACTAAACAGGGGGATACTGAAGCTTTCTTT.

V gene TRBV4-2 combines with J gene TRBJ1-6, with unresolved D. The CDR3 extends over 14 amino acids. Germline V gene lookup returns CDR1 LGHNA and CDR2 YNFKEQ. Trimming took off 5 bases at V and 7 bases at J, with 12 bases between the two ends. CDR3 sequence: CASSSLRLNSPLHF. CDR3 nucleotide sequence: TGTGCCAGCAGCTCACTCCGTTTGAATTCACCCCTCCACTTT.

This chain uses TRBV6-6 with TRBJ1-1; D unresolved. Trimming took off 6 bases at V and 8 bases at J, with 7 bases between the two ends. The CDR3 totals 10 residues. Germline values: CDR1 MNHNY, CDR2 SVGAGI (reference sequence). Here the CDR3 reads CASRREEAFF. CDR3 nucleotides: TGTGCCAGCAGACGGGAGGAAGCTTTCTTT.

The rearrangement uses TRBV7-2 and TRBJ2-3; tentative D call: TRBD2 (5 bases). The CDR3 spans 14 residues. Between the trimmed V and J ends, which lost 5 bases and 2 bases, there was a span of 11 bases. Per the germline V gene, CDR1 is SGHTA and CDR2 is FQGNSA. Here the CDR3 reads CASSAGLITDTQYF. The CDR3 DNA reads as TGTGCCAGCAGCGCCGGACTTATCACAGATACGCAGTATTTT.

This chain links TRBV23-1 with TRBJ2-5; possibly TRBD2 for D (6 bases). TRBV23-1 is an ORF, with its function uncertain. The CDR3 has 13 amino acids. V lost 8 bases, J lost 5 bases, and 15 bases lay in between. CDR3 DNA sequence: TGCGCCAGCGAGGAGGGGTTGTGGGAGACCCAGTACTTC. This encodes CASEEGLWETQYF.

The chain joins TRBV5-6 to TRBJ2-2; 7 bases match TRBD1. CDR1 and CDR2 from the germline V gene are SGHDT and YYEEEE. The J segment lost 6 bases and the V segment lost 8 bases, leaving 22 bases of the junction unmatched. The length of the CDR3 is 18 residues. CDR3 nucleotides: TGTGCCAGTAGCAACCCAGGCGCGAGGGGGCATCATGCCGGGGAGCTGTTTTTT. Translation: CASSNPGARGHHAGELFF.

V usage is TRBV20-1 and J usage is TRBJ2-1; D call uncertain. The germline V gene has CDR1 DFQATT and CDR2 SNEGSKA (reference sequence). Between the trimmed V and J ends, which lost 3 bases and 5 bases, there was a span of 5 bases. This CDR3 is built from 11 residues. As DNA, the CDR3 is TGCAGTGCTAGTGTAAACAATGAGCAGTTCTTC. It encodes CSASVNNEQFF.

The rearrangement uses TRBV5-1 and TRBJ2-2; TRBD2 is a possible D gene (5 bases). V was pared by 1 base and J by 5 bases, with 12 bases between. This CDR3 spans 15 amino acids. Germline V gives CDR1 SGHRS, CDR2 YFSETQ. CDR3 in DNA: TGCGCCAGCAGCTTGTATGTCGGGGAGACCGGGGAGCTGTTTTTT. Its protein is CASSLYVGETGELFF.

This chain links TRBV19 with TRBJ2-5; 7 bases fit TRBD2. Germline V gene lookup returns CDR1 LNHDA and CDR2 SQIVND (reference sequence). The CDR3 spans 15 residues. V was clipped by 8 bases and J by 2 bases; unmatched bases: 11. This CDR3 is CASGLGAGSQETQYF. The CDR3 bases are TGTGCCAGTGGGCTGGGAGCGGGGTCGCAAGAGACCCAGTACTTC.

The chain carries TRBV28 and TRBJ1-2, with a weak D call TRBD1 (6 bases). The germline V and J ends were trimmed by 2 bases and 4 bases, with 11 bases remaining between them. The CDR3 length is 14 residues. Germline values: CDR1 MDHEN, CDR2 SYDVKM. CDR3 loop: CASSLLGRGYGYTF. CDR3 in DNA: TGTGCCAGCAGTTTACTGGGCAGGGGCTATGGCTACACCTTC.

CDR3 nucleotide sequence: TGCAGTGCTAGTGGTACGGGACTCACACGGAGCTCCTATAATTCACCCCTCCACTTT. It translates to CSASGTGLTRSSYNSPLHF. The V call is TRBV20-1, the J call TRBJ1-6; D may be TRBD1 (5 bases). Trimming removed 3 bases at V and 0 bases at J, with 21 bases between. From germline, CDR1 is DFQATT and CDR2 SNEGSKA (reference sequence). CDR3 length: 19 residues.

The gene calls are TRBV3-1 (or the pseudogene TRBV3-2) and TRBJ1-1, with TRBD1 identical over 7 bases. The CDR3 spans 14 residues. V lost 1 base and J lost 2; bases outside the gene matches: 1. Germline V gives CDR1 LGHDT, CDR2 YNNKEL (reference sequence). The CDR3 spells CASSQGQGNTEAFF. In DNA form, the CDR3 reads TGTGCCAGCAGCCAAGGACAGGGTAACACTGAAGCTTTCTTT.

The chain employs TRBV5-1 and TRBJ2-7, with D possibly matching TRBD1 (6 bases). The CDR3 covers 17 residues. The V end lost 0 bases, the J end lost 0 bases, and 16 bases lay between the germline ends. The V gene's germline CDR1 is SGHRS and CDR2 YFSETQ. The CDR3 sequence: CASSLEAGARSSYEQYF. The CDR3 DNA reads as TGCGCCAGCAGCTTGGAGGCAGGGGCTAGGAGCTCCTACGAGCAGTACTTC.

This chain links TRBV13 with TRBJ2-1, with 9 bases fitting TRBD1. V lost 5 bases to trimming and J lost 9 bases; unmatched junction nucleotides: 8. The CDR3 is 14 amino acids. CDR1 is PRHDT, CDR2 FYEKMQ, per germline (reference sequence). The CDR3 reads CASSPGQGLGEQFF. CDR3 nucleotides: TGTGCCAGCAGCCCGGGACAGGGACTCGGTGAGCAGTTCTTC.

The chain combines TRBV6-2 or TRBV6-3 with TRBJ1-4; 9 positions match TRBD1. The CDR3 spans 14 residues. The germline gives CDR1 MNHEY, CDR2 SVGEGT. V shed 5 bases and J 8 bases; nucleotides not matched to a gene: 6. The CDR3 reads CASSPQGAWEKLFF. In DNA form, the CDR3 reads TGTGCCAGCAGTCCACAGGGGGCTTGGGAAAAACTGTTTTTT.

The chain has TRBV7-9 and TRBJ2-7; no firm D call. Trimming took 5 bases from V and 7 from J, leaving 12 bases between them. The V gene's germline CDR1 is SEHNR and CDR2 FQNEAQ (reference sequence). The length of the CDR3 is 12 residues. CDR3 residues: CASSPFFEEQYF. Here the CDR3 DNA reads TGTGCCAGCAGCCCGTTCTTTGAGGAGCAGTACTTC.

In this sample, this clone turned up once. The chain has TRBV30 and TRBJ2-5, with D unresolved. V was shortened by 2 bases and J by 5 bases, with 12 bases between the two germline ends. The germline V gene encodes CDR1 GTSNPN and CDR2 SVGIG (reference sequence). This CDR3 has 13 residues. The CDR3 here is CAWSTTRLETQYF. In DNA form, the CDR3 reads TGTGCCTGGAGTACTACGCGGTTGGAGACCCAGTACTTC.

The chain combines TRBV21-1 with TRBJ1-1; the table's D call of TRBD1 was not tested on the DNA. TRBV21-1 is given as a pseudogene. The CDR3 is made up of 14 amino acids. In DNA, the CDR3 is TGTGCCAGCAACCGGGACAGGGGTTGGACTGAAGCTTTCTTT. It is translated as CASNRDRGWTEAFF.

The chain is built from TRBV24-1 and TRBJ2-7, with D perhaps TRBD2 (5 bases). CDR3 length: 12 amino acids. Germline CDR1 KGHDR, CDR2 SFDVKD. Trimming cost V 3 bases and J 4 bases, with 6 bases left between them. As DNA, the CDR3 is TGTGCCACCAGTGATGAGGGTTACGAGCAGTACTTC. Translated: CATSDEGYEQYF.

V is TRBV4-1 and J is TRBJ1-4; D is unresolved. Trimming cost V 3 bases and J 6 bases, with 5 bases left between them. Germline assignment: CDR1 MGHRA and CDR2 YSYEKL. The length of the CDR3 is 12 residues. The CDR3 loop is CASSQIDEKLFF. DNA for the CDR3: TGCGCCAGCAGCCAGATAGATGAAAAACTGTTTTTT.

The sample holds many counts of this clone. V and J are TRBV14 and TRBJ2-7; 7 bases are shared with TRBD2. Looked up from germline, CDR1 is SGHDN and CDR2 is FVKESK. This CDR3 has 18 amino acids. J lost 4 bases, V lost 4 bases, and 19 bases had no gene match. CDR3 region: CASSLSSSEASGRYEQYF. The CDR3 nucleotides read TGTGCCAGCAGCCTCTCCTCCTCGGAGGCTAGCGGAAGATACGAGCAGTACTTC.

This clone was counted once. This chain uses TRBV28 with TRBJ1-3; possible D gene TRBD1, 5 bases. The CDR3 consists of 15 residues. With 7 bases removed from V and 1 base from J, the gap between germline ends came to 14 bases. Germline assignment: CDR1 MDHEN and CDR2 SYDVKM. In DNA, the CDR3 is TGTGCCAGCACAGCGCGGGGGATTTCTGGAAACACCATATATTTT. It yields the protein CASTARGISGNTIYF. Based on the CDR3 plus reference TRBV28 and TRBJ1-3, the full variable domain is DVKVTQSSRYLVKRTGEKVFLECVQDMDHENMFWYRQDPGLGLRLIYFSYDVKMKEKGDIPEGYSVSREKKERFSLILESASTNQTSMYLCASTARGISGNTIYFGEGSWLTVV.

The genes are TRBV7-3 and TRBJ1-2; 9 bases align to TRBD1. The CDR3 has 17 residues. CDR1 and CDR2 (germline): SGHTA, FQGTGA. V gave up 5 bases and J gave up 9 bases; unmatched junction bases: 19. In DNA form, the CDR3 reads TGTGCCAGCAGCCAACACGGGGGACAGGGAGGCCTCATGAGCTACACCTTC. Amino acids: CASSQHGGQGGLMSYTF.

The chain joins TRBV5-1 to TRBJ1-2; the D is unclear. Germline CDR1 SGHRS, CDR2 YFSETQ. Trimming removed 1 base at V and 3 bases at J, with 13 bases between. CDR3 length equals 15 residues. In DNA, the CDR3 is TGCGCCAGCAGCTTGACCTTACAGTACCACTATGGCTACACCTTC. It specifies CASSLTLQYHYGYTF.

The V and J genes are TRBV3-1 (or the pseudogene TRBV3-2) and TRBJ2-1; possible D gene TRBD2, 5 bases. The germline gives CDR1 LGHDT, CDR2 YNNKEL (reference sequence). CDR3 size: 13 residues. Trimming left V 4 bases short and J 3 bases short, with 7 bases between. This chain's CDR3 is CASSRGNYNEQFF. In DNA form, the CDR3 reads TGTGCCAGCAGCCGAGGGAACTACAATGAGCAGTTCTTC.